Listed below are T cell receptor beta chains from one sample, sequenced in a study of response to subunit inactivated influenza vaccine. TCRdb processed the RT-PCR reads anew with MiXCR; each CDR3 protein has one entry. The profile shows some 160,000 distinct CDR3 sequences, 11% of them singletons. Sample: non-naive T cells sorted from PBMCs, taken 40 to 50 days after vaccination. All receptors derive from a middle-aged man who received an inactivated influenza vaccine. CDR3s include the opening cysteine and the closing phenylalanine or tryptophan. Each record gives: V gene, clone size, D gene, J gene, CDR3 protein, CDR3 DNA. The D gene is left open where the match is weak. Clone size is stated in some rows and not others, as once, few, many or a class when expanded.

TRBV27	.	TRBD1	TRBJ1-1	CASSLEGRGDTEAFF	TGTGCCAGCAGTTTAGAAGGCAGGGGGGACACTGAAGCTTTCTTT
TRBV20-1	many	.	TRBJ2-7	CSAPDSYEQYF	TGCAGTGCTCCCGACAGCTACGAGCAGTACTTC
TRBV7-9	few	.	TRBJ1-3	CASSRGGGTGNTIYF	TGTGCCAGCAGCCGCGGAGGGGGAACTGGAAACACCATATATTTT
TRBV20-1	.	.	TRBJ1-5	CSARPDREQPQHF	TGCAGTGCTAGACCCGACAGAGAACAGCCCCAGCATTTT
TRBV30	few	.	TRBJ2-7	CAWSKGGGSYEQYF	TGTGCCTGGTCAAAGGGAGGGGGCTCCTACGAGCAGTACTTC
TRBV29-1	many	TRBD2	TRBJ2-1	CSAGLAGGVYEQFF	TGCAGCGCCGGACTAGCGGGAGGAGTATATGAGCAGTTCTTC
TRBV15	few	.	TRBJ2-1	CATSRGRETAGEQFF	TGTGCCACCAGCAGAGGTCGAGAGACAGCGGGTGAGCAGTTCTTC
TRBV3-1	few	TRBD1	TRBJ2-7	CASSQAGQGFRSYEQYF	TGTGCCAGCAGCCAAGCGGGACAGGGCTTTCGCTCCTACGAGCAGTACTTC
TRBV11-1	.	TRBD2	TRBJ2-6	CASSLGTSGSGANVLTF	TGTGCCAGCAGCTTAGGGACTAGCGGCTCTGGGGCCAACGTCCTGACTTTC
TRBV28	.	.	TRBJ1-2	CASSFLNYGYTF	TGTGCCAGCAGTTTTCTTAACTATGGCTACACCTTC
TRBV11-2	.	.	TRBJ2-3	CASSLGSGLLPDTQYF	TGTGCCAGCAGCTTAGGTTCGGGACTCCTTCCAGATACGCAGTATTTT
TRBV6-2/TRBV6-3	.	TRBD1	TRBJ2-1	CASSYGQGVSNEQFF	TGTGCCAGCAGTTACGGGCAGGGGGTAAGCAATGAGCAGTTCTTC
TRBV6-1	.	.	TRBJ1-1	CASRASLVTGSEAFF	TGTGCCAGCAGGGCCAGTTTGGTGACAGGATCAGAAGCTTTCTTT
TRBV6-2/TRBV6-3	few	.	TRBJ1-1	CASSYKGTEAFF	TGTGCCAGCAGTTACAAAGGAACTGAAGCTTTCTTT
TRBV6-1	few	TRBD1	TRBJ2-5	CASSEAFGTGKETQYF	TGTGCCAGCAGTGAAGCCTTTGGGACAGGCAAAGAGACCCAGTACTTC
TRBV28	few	.	TRBJ2-7	CASRPGGRISYEQYF	TGTGCCAGCAGACCTGGAGGCCGTATCTCCTACGAGCAGTACTTC
TRBV5-4	few	.	TRBJ2-5	CASSLPGLRQETQYF	TGTGCCAGCAGCTTGCCCGGACTCCGCCAAGAGACCCAGTACTTC
TRBV27	.	.	TRBJ2-5	CASSWGFQETQYF	TGTGCCAGCAGTTGGGGTTTCCAAGAGACCCAGTACTTC
TRBV15	few	TRBD2	TRBJ2-5	CATSFPGLEQETQYF	TGTGCCACCAGCTTTCCGGGACTAGAGCAAGAGACCCAGTACTTC
TRBV7-2	many	TRBD1	TRBJ1-2	CASSPQTGIGYTF	TGTGCCAGCAGCCCGCAGACAGGGATCGGCTACACCTTC
TRBV27	few	.	TRBJ1-6	CASSLGQGGSPLHF	TGTGCCAGCAGTTTGGGGCAGGGCGGTTCACCCCTCCACTTT
TRBV9	.	.	TRBJ2-3	CASSVVMTDTQYF	TGTGCCAGCAGCGTAGTGATGACAGATACGCAGTATTTT
TRBV5-6	.	TRBD1	TRBJ1-5	CASSSSSGTAYYQPQHF	TGTGCCAGCAGCTCCTCCTCCGGGACAGCCTATTATCAGCCCCAGCATTTT
TRBV7-3	few	.	TRBJ2-3	CASSPGWWEGTDTQYF	TGTGCCAGCAGCCCGGGGTGGTGGGAAGGGACAGATACGCAGTATTTT
TRBV20-1	.	.	TRBJ2-2	CSVMTGNTGELFF	TGCAGTGTTATGACAGGGAACACCGGGGAGCTGTTTTTT
TRBV4-3	.	.	TRBJ2-3	CASSQAVGFTDTQYF	TGCGCCAGCAGCCAAGCGGTGGGGTTCACAGATACGCAGTATTTT
TRBV7-2	many	.	TRBJ2-3	CASSVLRDTQYF	TGTGCCAGCAGCGTACTTAGAGATACGCAGTATTTT
TRBV5-6	many	TRBD2	TRBJ2-7	CASSLISGSAGEQYF	TGTGCCAGCAGCCTGATAAGCGGGAGTGCTGGCGAGCAGTACTTC
TRBV6-1	few	.	TRBJ1-3	CASSEAHLRGPSGNTIYF	TGTGCCAGCAGTGAAGCCCACCTCCGGGGGCCGTCCGGGAACACCATATATTTT
TRBV6-1	.	.	TRBJ2-7	CASSEQALRYHEQYF	TGTGCCAGCAGTGAACAAGCTTTGAGATACCACGAGCAGTACTTC
TRBV5-1	many	.	TRBJ2-5	CASSFTGIQETQYF	TGCGCCAGCAGCTTTACAGGGATACAAGAGACCCAGTACTTC
TRBV20-1	many	.	TRBJ2-1	CSARDRRYNEQFF	TGCAGTGCTAGAGATCGACGATACAATGAGCAGTTCTTC
TRBV4-3	many	.	TRBJ2-7	CASSQDSLGRYEQYF	TGCGCCAGCAGCCAAGATTCTTTAGGACGCTACGAGCAGTACTTC